This record covers a single T cell receptor (beta chain). Its cognate antigen has yet to be identified. Base qualities were left out, and no much larger clone turns up one base away. These data are taken from a study of blood T cells in healthy people across ages (dated by TCRdb to between 2014 and 2017). Regarding the complete study: In model experiments, template switching captured roughly one uniquely barcoded TCR beta cDNA molecule for every two T cells. The study measured age-related changes in TCR beta repertoire diversity using deep sequencing normalized with unique cDNA molecular identifiers. The donors were split into four age groups: young (average 16 years), middle-aged (about 40), aged (around 67) and long-lived (about 74). Donors of different ages were randomly distributed across sequencing lanes to avoid experimental bias. For two donors (one aged 18 to 29 and one aged 80 or older), the study analyzed two additional independent replicas of 1 million unique cDNA reads from the same blood draw.

Study-level results and caveats: Donor CMV infection status was unknown, potentially confounding age-related changes in expanded clonotypes. As age increased, observed TCR beta diversity per million T cells dropped in a roughly linear way, and a significant reduction was already evident by age approximately 40. Estimates of total diversity based on one million sequenced T cells were regarded as lower bounds and as underestimates. Compared with the aged group, the long-lived group had more naive CD4+ T cells, fewer expanded clones and increased TCR diversity, suggesting age selection. Bulk unsorted PBMC profiling prevented conclusive comparison of naive and antigen-experienced compartments. Observed TCR beta diversity correlated strongly with the percentage of naive T cells measured by flow cytometry.

Donors were approximately 42 systemically healthy Caucasian individuals from Russia aged about 6 to 100 years. Each donor gave about 9.7 milliliters of peripheral blood, drawn into EDTA-treated Vacutainer tubes. PBMCs were isolated by Ficoll-Paque density-gradient centrifugation, with at least 6.5 million obtained per sample. Total RNA was extracted from PBMCs with Trizol reagent, with at least 6 micrograms obtained per sample. The percentages of naive CD45RAhigh/CD27high T cells were determined by flow cytometry on a PBMC aliquot from every donor. Relative to germline, V is missing 5 bases and J is missing 4 bases, with 13 bases of the junction outside any gene match. CDR1 and CDR2 were assigned from the germline V gene (reference sequence) as DFQATT and SNEGSKA. Counted from cysteine to phenylalanine, this CDR3 has 16 amino acids. Only CDR3 DNA remains: 48 bases, in frame from the first base. The library was prepared using 5' RACE. TCRdb records Illumina HiSeq 2500 as the sequencer. The second PCR ran for roughly 7 to 11 cycles and used a J-beta primer mix along with a sample-barcoded 5' primer. A unique molecular identifier was introduced onto each TCR beta cDNA molecule by a template-switch 5' adaptor carrying 12 random nucleotides. Each sample yielded at least 3 million CDR3-containing paired-end reads. First-strand cDNA was synthesized from all RNA with the Mint cDNA synthesis kit, primed by a TRBC-specific oligonucleotide. All cDNA was treated with uracil-DNA glycosylase and then went through a first 18-cycle PCR with the universal primers M1SS and BC2_uni_R. As for the authors' bioinformatics: For normalization, 1 million high-quality reads were randomly selected from each sample, with every read carrying a distinct molecular identifier. Reads sharing molecular identifiers were discarded rather than binned into consensus sequences. MiTCR, with a Q25 quality threshold and the strictest error-elimination algorithm, was used for CDR3 identification, clonotype clustering and error correction. Lower-bound total TCR beta diversity was estimated with a nonparametric unseen species model using Euler transformation. TCRdb's own reprocessing of the public reads used fastp at Q25 and MiXCR and kept productive beta chains. Each CDR3 protein appears once, grouped with its most common genes and DNA. None of the V and J calls come from the authors' own analysis; TCRdb made them. This sample gives about 940,000 distinct CDR3 sequences in total; roughly 43% of them show up just once. The leading ten clones occupy about an eighth of the sample.

The TCR sequence derives from a man aged 25-45 years in good health. Specimen: blood. Recombination joined TRBV20-1 with TRBJ1-2, with TRBD1 matching 10 junction bases. For the CDR3, the sequence is CSAGGTGVFRGYGYTF. At the DNA level, the sequence is TGCAGTGCTGGTGGGACAGGGGTCTTCCGTGGCTATGGCTACACCTTC.